These 22 T cell receptor beta chains came from one sample sequenced in a study of shared clonotypes between healthy human individuals. The method was immunoSEQ multiplex PCR; TCRdb's version includes in-frame clones alone and lacks a portion of them. The sample records millions of clones, approximately 95% being singletons. The sample comprised naive CD4+ T cells from PBMCs. Subset specified: CD45RA+ positively selected. The receptors come from a man younger than 35 in good health. Some clones in this sample may be carry-over from other donors' samples.

This sequence joins TRBV7-9 and TRBJ2-2; possible D gene TRBD1, 6 bases. This CDR3 comprises 18 residues. CDR1 and CDR2 from the germline V gene are SEHNR and FQNEAQ (reference sequence). V was clipped by 3 bases and J by 1 base, with 18 bases between them. CDR3 nucleotides: TGTGCCAGCAGCTTGGGGCTTAGGGGGAGAGAGAACACCGGGGAGCTGTTTTTT. It yields the protein CASSLGLRGRENTGELFF.

The chain has TRBV5-1 and TRBJ2-4; D call uncertain. The ends were cut back, 0 bases at V and 0 bases at J, with 7 bases in the middle. The CDR3 length is 15 residues. Germline lookup yields CDR1 SGHRS and CDR2 YFSETQ. The CDR3 DNA reads TGCGCCAGCAGCTTGGGGCAACTAGCCAAAAACATTCAGTACTTC. Protein product: CASSLGQLAKNIQYF.

This chain uses TRBV4-3 with TRBJ2-1; 7 nucleotides align to TRBD2. Germline V gene sequence: CDR1 LGHNA, CDR2 YSLEER. The length of the CDR3 is 13 residues. V lost 1 base, J lost 10 bases, and 4 bases stayed unmatched. The chain's CDR3 is CASSQGGGDEQFF. DNA for the CDR3: TGCGCCAGCAGCCAAGGGGGGGGAGACGAGCAGTTCTTC.

This chain joins TRBV5-6 and TRBJ2-7; TRBD1 matches at 11 bases. From germline, CDR1 is SGHDT and CDR2 YYEEEE. The CDR3 runs to 15 residues. Trimming removed 5 bases from V and 6 bases from J; junction bases left unmatched: 10. The CDR3 sequence is CASRRDRGMRAEQYF. The CDR3 nucleotides are TGTGCCAGCAGGAGGGACAGGGGGATGAGGGCCGAGCAGTACTTC.

The CDR3 protein is CASSVRPTSSYNEQFF. CDR3 in DNA: TGTGCCAGCAGCGTACGACCTACTAGCTCCTACAATGAGCAGTTCTTC. V and J are TRBV7-9 and TRBJ2-1, with D perhaps matching TRBD2 (5 bases). Germline V gene sequence: CDR1 SEHNR, CDR2 FQNEAQ (reference sequence). The CDR3 contains 16 residues. Between the trimmed V and J ends, which lost 5 bases and 0 bases, there was a span of 14 bases.

V usage is TRBV5-1 and J usage is TRBJ2-7, with 7 nucleotides matching TRBD1. CDR3 length: 14 amino acids. Trimming removed 5 bases from V and 1 base from J; junction bases left unmatched: 6. The germline gives CDR1 SGHRS, CDR2 YFSETQ. The CDR3 reads CASRVQGPSYEQYF. For the CDR3, the DNA is TGCGCCAGCAGAGTACAGGGGCCGTCCTACGAGCAGTACTTC.

As concerns this clone: The sample holds other DNA sequences that translate to the same CDR3. J is TRBJ2-3 and V is TRBV7-2; TRBD2 matches 7 bases. J lost 3 bases, V lost 2 bases, and 8 bases had no gene match. Germline loops: CDR1 SGHTA, CDR2 FQGNSA. The CDR3 extends over 16 amino acids. The CDR3, as DNA: TGTGCCAGCAGCTTATTGGCGGGAGCTGGAACAGATACGCAGTATTTT. This encodes CASSLLAGAGTDTQYF.

The chain is built from TRBV7-2 and TRBJ2-1; 7 nucleotides line up with TRBD2. The CDR3 extends over 14 amino acids. J gave up 8 bases and V 3 bases, and 7 bases lay outside the gene matches. Looked up from germline, CDR1 is SGHTA and CDR2 is FQGNSA. The CDR3, as DNA: TGTGCCAGCAGCTTTGGCGGGAGCATCGATGAGCAGTTCTTC. Translated: CASSFGGSIDEQFF.

The chain carries TRBV7-8 and TRBJ2-1; 9 nucleotides match TRBD2. This CDR3 spans 18 amino acids. Trimming took 5 bases from V and 3 from J; bases not matched to a gene: 14. Germline loops: CDR1 SGHVS, CDR2 FQNEAQ. CDR3 sequence reads: CASSTRGRAEGLYNEQFF. CDR3 nucleotide sequence: TGTGCCAGCAGCACACGCGGGAGGGCCGAAGGACTCTACAATGAGCAGTTCTTC. The whole variable domain, remainder taken from reference TRBV7-8 and TRBJ2-1, is GAGVSQSPRYKVAKRGQDVALRCDPISGHVSLFWYQQALGQGPEFLTYFQNEAQLDKSGLPSDRFFAERPEGSVSTLKIQRTQQEDSAVYLCASSTRGRAEGLYNEQFFGPGTRLTVL.

Only one count was recorded for this clone. The chain has TRBV4-2 and TRBJ2-7; D not resolved. Germline V lookup: CDR1 LGHNA, CDR2 YNFKEQ. Trimming removed 1 base at V and 2 bases at J, with 12 bases between. This CDR3 has 15 amino acids. This CDR3 is CASSQVGRSPYEQYF. Written as DNA, the CDR3 is TGTGCCAGCAGCCAAGTTGGCAGGTCCCCCTACGAGCAGTACTTC.

V usage is TRBV7-9 and J usage is TRBJ2-1; no definite D call. This CDR3 is built from 10 residues. CDR1 SEHNR and CDR2 FQNEAQ come from the germline V gene (reference sequence). V was cut by 3 bases and J by 9 bases, with 3 bases left in between. The CDR3 nucleotides read TGTGCCAGCAGCTTCACTGAGCAGTTCTTC. Its translation is CASSFTEQFF. The full variable domain, completed using reference TRBV7-9 and TRBJ2-1, is DTGVSQNPRHKITKRGQNVTFRCDPISEHNRLYWYRQTLGQGPEFLTYFQNEAQLEKSRLLSDRFSAERPKGSFSTLEIQRTEQGDSAMYLCASSFTEQFFGPGTRLTVL.

The genes are TRBV5-1 and TRBJ2-7, with D perhaps matching TRBD1 (6 bases). The germline V gene encodes CDR1 SGHRS and CDR2 YFSETQ. V dropped 1 base and J dropped 6 bases, with 8 bases sitting between them. The CDR3 totals 12 residues. The CDR3 is CASSLTGPEQYF. Here the CDR3 DNA reads TGCGCCAGCAGCTTGACAGGGCCCGAGCAGTACTTC.

V is TRBV6-6 and J is TRBJ2-7; 10 bases line up with TRBD1. This CDR3 has 15 residues. Germline V gives CDR1 MNHNY, CDR2 SVGAGI (reference sequence). V trimming: 2 bases; J trimming: 4 bases; junction bases outside the gene matches: 5. The CDR3 is CASSYGTGDWYEQYF. The CDR3 DNA reads TGTGCCAGCAGTTACGGGACAGGGGATTGGTACGAGCAGTACTTC.

The chain combines TRBV18 with TRBJ2-5; D might be TRBD1 or TRBD2, each matching 5 bases. Trimming stripped 2 bases from V and 5 bases from J, with 21 bases between. This CDR3 comprises 17 residues. Germline V lookup: CDR1 KGHSH, CDR2 LQKENI. The DNA for the CDR3 is TGTGCCAGCTCACCATATACCGGGACCCCCGTCGGGGAGACCCAGTACTTC. Protein: CASSPYTGTPVGETQYF. Drawing the rest from reference TRBV18 and TRBJ2-5, the complete variable domain is NAGVMQNPRHLVRRRGQEARLRCSPMKGHSHVYWYRQLPEEGLKFMVYLQKENIIDESGMPKERFSAEFPKEGPSILRIQQVVRGDSAAYFCASSPYTGTPVGETQYFGPGTRLLVL.

V is TRBV30 and J is TRBJ2-2; 9 nucleotides agree with TRBD2. Unmatched junction bases numbered 3, after V lost 1 base and J lost 6 bases. Germline CDR1 reads GTSNPN; CDR2 reads SVGIG (reference sequence). The CDR3 totals 14 residues. CDR3 amino acids: CAWSGGRVPGELFF. As DNA, the CDR3 is TGTGCCTGGAGTGGCGGGAGGGTTCCCGGGGAGCTGTTTTTT.

The chain carries TRBV28 and TRBJ2-7; TRBD1 matches 7 bases. Germline trimming cut 2 bases from V and 7 bases from J; bases unmatched to any gene: 8. Germline V gene data show CDR1 as MDHEN and CDR2 as SYDVKM. The CDR3 length is 14 residues. The CDR3 here is CASSLRQGVGEQYF. CDR3 nucleotides: TGTGCCAGCAGTTTACGTCAGGGGGTTGGGGAGCAGTACTTC.

As regards this clone: This CDR3 is also generated by other DNA sequences in the sample. The V call is TRBV28, the J call TRBJ1-2; D possibly corresponds to TRBD1 (5 bases). Between the trimmed V and J ends, which lost 3 bases and 2 bases, there was a span of 10 bases. Germline assignment: CDR1 MDHEN and CDR2 SYDVKM. This CDR3 spans 14 amino acids. The CDR3 spells CASSLGGANYGYTF. CDR3 nucleotides: TGTGCCAGCAGTTTGGGAGGGGCCAACTATGGCTACACCTTC.

This clone turned up a few times. The gene calls are TRBV10-3 and TRBJ2-7, with a tentative D call TRBD1 (6 bases). Germline lookup yields CDR1 ENHRY and CDR2 SYGVKD. CDR3 length equals 12 residues. V lost 10 bases and J 2 bases, leaving 12 bases between the germline ends. The CDR3 DNA follows: TGTGCCACCTCTGGACAGCCCTACGAGCAGTACTTC. Translating it yields CATSGQPYEQYF.

The chain recombines TRBV27 with TRBJ1-1; 12 bases are a match to TRBD1. The CDR3 spans 21 residues. Trimming took 2 bases from V and 3 from J; bases not matched to a gene: 19. Per germline, CDR1 MNHEY and CDR2 SMNVEV (reference sequence). The CDR3 DNA sequence: TGTGCCAGCAGTTTAATACCTGGGACAGGGGGCCCAATTCTAACATACACTGAAGCTTTCTTT. It codes for CASSLIPGTGGPILTYTEAFF.

The chain couples TRBV21-1 to TRBJ1-3. TRBV21-1 is tagged as a pseudogene. The CDR3 is 21 amino acids. The CDR3, as DNA: TGTGCCAGCAGCAAAGTAGGGGGGGCAGGGCGCCCCTTTAGCTCTGGAAACACCATATATTTT. Translated: CASSKVGGAGRPFSSGNTIYF.

V and J are TRBV5-1 and TRBJ2-3; 7 positions agree with TRBD2. This CDR3 is built from 17 residues. Germline V CDR1 and CDR2: SGHRS, YFSETQ. V gave up 0 bases and J gave up 0 bases; unmatched junction bases: 7. The CDR3 bases are TGCGCCAGCAGCTTGGAACCACTAGCGCTCAGCACAGATACGCAGTATTTT. Amino acids: CASSLEPLALSTDTQYF.

The J gene is TRBJ1-2, the V gene TRBV5-1; D is undetermined. Germline CDR1 is SGHRS and CDR2 is YFSETQ. The CDR3 loop spans 15 amino acids. Trimming pared 4 bases from V and 0 bases from J, leaving 13 bases between. CDR3 in amino acids: CASSPHPITNYGYTF. CDR3 sequence (DNA): TGCGCCAGCAGCCCCCACCCGATTACTAACTATGGCTACACCTTC.